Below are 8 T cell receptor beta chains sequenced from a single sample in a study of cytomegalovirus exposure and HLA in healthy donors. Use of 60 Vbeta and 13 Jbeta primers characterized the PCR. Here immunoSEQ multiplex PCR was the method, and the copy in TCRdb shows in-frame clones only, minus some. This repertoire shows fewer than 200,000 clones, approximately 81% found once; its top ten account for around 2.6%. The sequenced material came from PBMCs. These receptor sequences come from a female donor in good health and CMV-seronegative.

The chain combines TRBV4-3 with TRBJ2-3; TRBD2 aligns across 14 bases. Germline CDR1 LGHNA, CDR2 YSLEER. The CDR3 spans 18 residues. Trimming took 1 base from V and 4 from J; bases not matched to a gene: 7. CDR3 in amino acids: CASSQVPGLAGASDTQYF. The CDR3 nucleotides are TGCGCCAGCAGCCAAGTACCGGGACTAGCGGGAGCGTCAGATACGCAGTATTTT.

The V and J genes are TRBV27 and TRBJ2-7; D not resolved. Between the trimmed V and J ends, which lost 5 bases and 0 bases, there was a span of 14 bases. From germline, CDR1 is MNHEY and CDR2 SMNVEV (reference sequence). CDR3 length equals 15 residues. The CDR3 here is CASSPSSRPSYEQYF. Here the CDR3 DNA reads TGTGCCAGCAGTCCCTCTAGTAGGCCCTCCTACGAGCAGTACTTC.

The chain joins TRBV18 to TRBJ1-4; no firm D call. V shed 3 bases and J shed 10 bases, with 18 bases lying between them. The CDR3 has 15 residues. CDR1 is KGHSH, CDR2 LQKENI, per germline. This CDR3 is CASSPLAPTEGKLFF. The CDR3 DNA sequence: TGTGCCAGCTCACCGCTGGCGCCGACGGAGGGAAAACTGTTTTTT.

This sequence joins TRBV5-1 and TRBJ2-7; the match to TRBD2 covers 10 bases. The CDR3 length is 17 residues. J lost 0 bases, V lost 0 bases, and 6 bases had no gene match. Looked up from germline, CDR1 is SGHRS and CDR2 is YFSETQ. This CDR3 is CASSLGGPSGSSYEQYF. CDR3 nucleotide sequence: TGCGCCAGCAGCTTGGGGGGTCCTAGCGGGAGCTCCTACGAGCAGTACTTC.

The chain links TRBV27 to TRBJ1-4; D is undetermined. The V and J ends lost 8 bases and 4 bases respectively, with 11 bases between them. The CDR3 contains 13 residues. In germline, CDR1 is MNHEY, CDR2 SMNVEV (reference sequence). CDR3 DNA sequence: TGTGCCAGCGCCTGGACTTATAATGAAAAACTGTTTTTT. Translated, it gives CASAWTYNEKLFF. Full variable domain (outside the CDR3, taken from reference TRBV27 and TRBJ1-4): EAQVTQNPRYLITVTGKKLTVTCSQNMNHEYMSWYRQDPGLGLRQIYYSMNVEVTDKGDVPEGYKVSRKEKRNFPLILESPSPNQTSLYFCASAWTYNEKLFFGSGTQLSVL.

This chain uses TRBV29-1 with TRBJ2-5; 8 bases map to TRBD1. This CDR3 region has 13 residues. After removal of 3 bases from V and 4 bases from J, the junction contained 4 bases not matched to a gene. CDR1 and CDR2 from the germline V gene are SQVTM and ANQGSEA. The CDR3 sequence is CSVETGTGETQYF. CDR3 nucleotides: TGCAGCGTTGAGACAGGGACAGGAGAGACCCAGTACTTC.

The CDR3 reads CASSLGDSNYGYTF. The CDR3 nucleotides are TGTGCCAGCTCCCTAGGGGACAGTAACTATGGCTACACCTTC. This chain uses TRBV18 with TRBJ1-2, with 7 bases that match TRBD1. CDR1 is KGHSH and CDR2 is LQKENI in the germline V gene. V lost 6 bases to trimming and J lost 1 base; unmatched junction nucleotides: 5. The CDR3 spans 14 residues. The variable domain in full, completed from reference TRBV18 and TRBJ1-2, reads NAGVMQNPRHLVRRRGQEARLRCSPMKGHSHVYWYRQLPEEGLKFMVYLQKENIIDESGMPKERFSAEFPKEGPSILRIQQVVRGDSAAYFCASSLGDSNYGYTFGSGTRLTVV.

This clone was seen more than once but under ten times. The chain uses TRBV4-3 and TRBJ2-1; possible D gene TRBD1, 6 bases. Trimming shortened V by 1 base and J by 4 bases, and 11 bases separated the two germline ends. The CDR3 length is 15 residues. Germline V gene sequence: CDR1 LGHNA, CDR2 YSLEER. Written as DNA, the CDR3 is TGCGCCAGCAGCCAAGGGCAGGACAGATACAATGAGCAGTTCTTC. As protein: CASSQGQDRYNEQFF.